This TCR beta chain was retrieved from a study of cytomegalovirus exposure and HLA in healthy donors. In germline, CDR1 is KGHSH, CDR2 LQKENI. V gave up 3 bases and J gave up 0 bases, with 9 bases separating them. The CDR3 spans 15 residues. With 60 Vbeta and 13 Jbeta primers, the PCR was carried out. Clones were read by immunoSEQ multiplex PCR, and TCRdb kept only the in-frame ones, dropping some. The data hold around 140,000 clones, with around 72% observed a single time. Sequenced input: PBMCs. This TCR was recovered from a man in his forties or fifties in good health and CMV-seropositive. This chain uses TRBV18 with TRBJ1-3; D is undetermined. Written as DNA, the CDR3 is TGTGCCAGCTCACCGGGCGGGAGCTCTGGAAACACCATATATTTT. Translation gives CASSPGGSSGNTIYF.